One sample yielded the 27 T cell receptor beta chains listed below, sequenced in a study of blood T cell repertoires in COVID-19. Clones were sequenced by immunoSEQ multiplex PCR, and TCRdb holds only the in-frame ones, with some missing. The sample records 150,000 to 200,000 clones, 80% to 85% being singletons. Material: peripheral blood. Every receptor here comes from a woman aged 70 to 79 with COVID-19, enrolled during active disease.

The chain links TRBV28 to TRBJ1-1, with 8 bases aligning to TRBD1. The germline gives CDR1 MDHEN, CDR2 SYDVKM. V lost 6 bases and J lost 4; bases outside the gene matches: 4. The CDR3 spans 13 residues. DNA of the CDR3: TGTGCCAGCAGACGGACAGGGAGCACTGAAGCTTTCTTT. This gives the protein CASRRTGSTEAFF.

V is TRBV9 and J is TRBJ2-7, with 11 bases identical to TRBD2. The CDR3 is made up of 15 amino acids. With V trimmed by 4 bases and J by 3 bases, 6 bases remained unmatched. Germline lookup yields CDR1 SGDLS and CDR2 YYNGEE. The CDR3 protein is CASSPVGTSGYEQYF. For the CDR3, the DNA is TGTGCCAGCAGCCCAGTCGGGACTAGCGGCTACGAGCAGTACTTC.

With regard to this clone: In the same sample, other DNA sequences code for this CDR3. The chain recombines TRBV5-1 with TRBJ2-6; D uncertain. CDR1 and CDR2 from the germline V gene are SGHRS and YFSETQ. The CDR3 loop spans 16 amino acids. V was pared by 0 bases and J by 0 bases, with 7 bases between. The CDR3 loop reads CASSLGSSSGANVLTF. The CDR3 DNA sequence: TGCGCCAGCAGCTTGGGCTCTAGCTCTGGGGCCAACGTCCTGACTTTC.

The J gene is TRBJ2-5, the V gene TRBV7-2; 10 bases are shared with TRBD1. The CDR3 is 14 amino acids. V shed 6 bases, J shed 5 bases, and the junction held 6 bases outside the gene matches. The germline CDR1 and CDR2 sequences are SGHTA and FQGNSA. CDR3 DNA sequence: TGTGCCAGCAGGCGGGACAGGGGCTCTGAGACCCAGTACTTC. Its protein is CASRRDRGSETQYF.

The gene calls are TRBV6-2 or TRBV6-3 and TRBJ1-2; 7 positions agree with TRBD1. This CDR3 spans 14 amino acids. The germline CDR1 and CDR2 sequences are MNHEY and SVGEGT. J gave up 2 bases and V 5 bases, and 5 bases lay outside the gene matches. CDR3 nucleotide sequence: TGTGCCAGCAGTGAGGGACAGCCCAACTATGGCTACACCTTC. Translating it yields CASSEGQPNYGYTF.

This chain uses TRBV30 with TRBJ1-4; D may be TRBD1 (5 bases). The CDR3 has 13 amino acids. The germline V gene encodes CDR1 GTSNPN and CDR2 SVGIG (reference sequence). The V and J ends lost 0 bases and 8 bases respectively, with 10 bases between them. CDR3 protein: CAWSVVRGEKLFF. The DNA of the CDR3 is TGTGCCTGGAGTGTAGTACGGGGGGAAAAACTGTTTTTT.

Here the CDR3 DNA reads TGTGCCAGCAGCTTCCCAGGGGGTAGTCGGTACTTC. This gives the protein CASSFPGGSRYF. The chain joins TRBV7-6 to TRBJ2-5, with 7 bases matching TRBD1. The germline V gene has CDR1 SGHVS and CDR2 FNYEAQ. V shed 3 bases, J shed 13 bases, and the junction held 8 bases outside the gene matches. The CDR3 length is 12 residues.

V gene TRBV5-4 combines with J gene TRBJ1-2; 9 nucleotides agree with TRBD1. This CDR3 contains 16 residues. V gave up 0 bases and J gave up 5 bases; unmatched junction bases: 8. Germline values: CDR1 SGHNT, CDR2 YYREEE (reference sequence). CDR3 region: CASSLDTGGSLYGYTF. CDR3 sequence (DNA): TGTGCCAGCAGCTTGGACACAGGGGGCTCCCTATATGGCTACACCTTC.

J is TRBJ1-1 and V is TRBV7-2; D ambiguous. V lost 6 bases to trimming and J lost 1 base, with 6 bases between them. CDR1 SGHTA and CDR2 FQGNSA come from the germline V gene. CDR3 length equals 12 residues. The CDR3 nucleotides are TGTGCCAGCAGTTTACAGAACACTGAAGCTTTCTTT. This gives the protein CASSLQNTEAFF.

V is TRBV29-1 and J is TRBJ1-2; 9 bases align to TRBD1. With 0 bases clipped from V and 1 base from J, the junction kept 3 bases outside the gene matches. The CDR3 loop spans 15 amino acids. Germline lookup yields CDR1 SQVTM and CDR2 ANQGSEA. CDR3 protein: CSVEEGQGFNYGYTF. The DNA of the CDR3 is TGCAGCGTTGAAGAGGGACAGGGATTTAACTATGGCTACACCTTC.

CDR3 DNA: TGTGCCAGCAGCGGGGAGCGGAACACCATATATTTT. It yields the protein CASSGERNTIYF. V gene TRBV5-5 combines with J gene TRBJ1-3; no definite D call. The CDR3 contains 12 residues. The V end was cut by 4 bases, the J end by 7 bases, with 9 bases between. Germline V lookup: CDR1 SGHKS, CDR2 YYEKEE (reference sequence).

The chain has TRBV14 and TRBJ2-1; 10 positions agree with TRBD2. The CDR3 has 16 amino acids. With V trimmed by 5 bases and J by 7 bases, 11 bases remained unmatched. Germline CDR1 SGHDN, CDR2 FVKESK. The CDR3 is CASSFTPAGGRNEQFF. The CDR3 DNA sequence: TGTGCCAGCAGCTTTACCCCAGCGGGAGGGCGGAATGAGCAGTTCTTC.

This clone showed up just once. The chain links TRBV6-5 to TRBJ1-3; D possibly corresponds to TRBD1 (5 bases). The V end lost 2 bases, the J end lost 0 bases, and 11 bases lay between the germline ends. The CDR3 totals 16 residues. Germline CDR1 MNHEY, CDR2 SVGAGI. The CDR3 sequence: CASSYDSSSSGNTIYF. The CDR3 nucleotides are TGTGCCAGCAGTTACGACAGCTCGAGCTCTGGAAACACCATATATTTT.

The rearrangement joins TRBV10-3 to TRBJ2-5; tentatively, D is TRBD2 (6 bases). The CDR3 is 14 residues long. V gave up 5 bases and J gave up 5 bases, with 15 bases separating them. From germline, CDR1 is ENHRY and CDR2 SYGVKD. In DNA form, the CDR3 reads TGTGCCATCAGTCCCGGGAGCCCAGGGGAGACCCAGTACTTC. This sequence encodes CAISPGSPGETQYF.

CDR3 protein: CASSRQGISNQPQHF. In DNA form, the CDR3 reads TGTGCCAGTAGCCGACAGGGGATTAGCAATCAGCCCCAGCATTTT. The chain employs TRBV19 and TRBJ1-5; 8 bases align to TRBD1. The CDR3 is 15 residues long. Germline V gene data show CDR1 as LNHDA and CDR2 as SQIVND (reference sequence). The V segment lost 6 bases and the J segment 0 bases; nucleotides outside the gene matches: 4.

The chain combines TRBV5-1 with TRBJ2-1; 8 bases agree with TRBD2. Unmatched junction bases numbered 3, after V lost 2 bases and J lost 2 bases. The CDR3 is 15 residues long. The germline V gene has CDR1 SGHRS and CDR2 YFSETQ. The CDR3 DNA follows: TGCGCCAGCAGCTTACTAGCGGACCCCTACAATGAGCAGTTCTTC. Residues: CASSLLADPYNEQFF.

The chain recombines TRBV19 with TRBJ2-1; tentatively, D is TRBD2 (6 bases). Germline-derived CDR1 and CDR2 are LNHDA and SQIVND (reference sequence). The ends were cut back, 6 bases at V and 6 bases at J, with 15 bases in the middle. This CDR3 is built from 14 residues. CDR3 sequence: CASRYGGNFNEQFF. The CDR3 DNA reads as TGTGCCAGTAGGTATGGCGGGAACTTCAATGAGCAGTTCTTC.

The rearrangement joins TRBV6-5 to TRBJ1-1; D is ambiguous. Germline-derived CDR1 and CDR2 are MNHEY and SVGAGI. The CDR3 is 14 amino acids. Trimming took off 5 bases at V and 5 bases at J, with 15 bases between the two ends. The CDR3 DNA reads as TGTGCCAGCAGTCGCCAACCGGAGGGTACTGAAGCTTTCTTT. Protein sequence: CASSRQPEGTEAFF.

This chain uses TRBV5-6 with TRBJ1-2; 7 bases map to TRBD1. This CDR3 is built from 14 residues. CDR1 is SGHDT, CDR2 YYEEEE, per germline. Germline trimming cut 4 bases from V and 2 bases from J; bases unmatched to any gene: 5. CDR3 loop: CASSLRDRNYGYTF. For the CDR3, the DNA is TGTGCCAGCAGCCTCCGGGACAGAAACTATGGCTACACCTTC.

The V and J genes are TRBV5-4 and TRBJ2-7; 10 nucleotides match TRBD2. The CDR3 has 16 amino acids. Germline values: CDR1 SGHNT, CDR2 YYREEE (reference sequence). V trimming: 1 base; J trimming: 2 bases; junction bases outside the gene matches: 6. In nucleotides, the CDR3 is TGTGCCAGCAGCTTGTCCAGCGGGAGGGGGGCCTACGAGCAGTACTTC. Amino acid sequence: CASSLSSGRGAYEQYF.

The rearrangement joins TRBV2 to TRBJ1-5; TRBD1 matches 8 bases. CDR1 and CDR2 from the germline V gene are SNHLY and FYNNEI. The ends lost 10 bases at V and 7 bases at J; junction bases unmatched: 6. The CDR3 contains 12 residues. This CDR3 is CAISDRAQPQHF. Here the CDR3 DNA reads TGTGCCATTTCGGACAGGGCACAGCCCCAGCATTTT.

V usage is TRBV5-4 and J usage is TRBJ2-1; 11 bases match TRBD2. Germline CDR1 reads SGHNT; CDR2 reads YYREEE (reference sequence). V gave up 1 base and J gave up 0 bases; unmatched junction bases: 6. The CDR3 is 18 residues long. CDR3: CASSLPSGRPSSYNEQFF. The CDR3 bases are TGTGCCAGCAGCTTGCCTAGCGGGAGGCCTAGCTCCTACAATGAGCAGTTCTTC. The full variable domain, its missing parts supplied by reference TRBV5-4 and TRBJ2-1, is ETGVTQSPTHLIKTRGQQVTLRCSSQSGHNTVSWYQQALGQGPQFIFQYYREEENGRGNFPPRFSGLQFPNYSSELNVNALELDDSALYLCASSLPSGRPSSYNEQFFGPGTRLTVL.

The chain links TRBV9 to TRBJ1-1; D unclear. Per germline, CDR1 SGDLS and CDR2 YYNGEE. Trimming took off 3 bases at V and 5 bases at J, with 20 bases between the two ends. The CDR3 totals 16 residues. CDR3 amino acids: CASSARTGEIRTEAFF. DNA for the CDR3: TGTGCCAGCAGCGCGAGGACTGGGGAGATTAGAACTGAAGCTTTCTTT. The variable domain in full, completed from reference TRBV9 and TRBJ1-1, reads DSGVTQTPKHLITATGQRVTLRCSPRSGDLSVYWYQQSLDQGLQFLIQYYNGEERAKGNILERFSAQQFPDLHSELNLSSLELGDSALYFCASSARTGEIRTEAFFGQGTRLTVV.

The genes are TRBV7-2 and TRBJ2-5; the match to TRBD2 covers 10 bases. The CDR3 has 16 amino acids. Losses at the gene ends were 0 bases for V and 6 bases for J; bases not matched to a gene: 7. CDR1 is SGHTA, CDR2 FQGNSA, per germline. CDR3 bases: TGTGCCAGCAGCTTAGCAGCGGGAGGGCGAGTCCAGACCCAGTACTTC. Translation: CASSLAAGGRVQTQYF.

The V gene is TRBV5-5, the J gene TRBJ1-2; 8 nucleotides align to TRBD1. Germline V lookup: CDR1 SGHKS, CDR2 YYEKEE (reference sequence). With V trimmed by 3 bases and J by 6 bases, 4 bases remained unmatched. CDR3 length equals 13 residues. The CDR3 here is CASSWAGGDGYTF. The CDR3 DNA is TGTGCCAGCAGCTGGGCAGGGGGCGATGGCTACACCTTC.

This clone was seen only a few times. The rearrangement joins TRBV5-1 to TRBJ2-2; 7 nucleotides align to TRBD2. The CDR3 extends over 15 amino acids. Germline loops: CDR1 SGHRS, CDR2 YFSETQ. V trimming: 6 bases; J trimming: 4 bases; junction bases outside the gene matches: 9. The CDR3 nucleotides are TGCGCCAGCAACCCCCAGAGCGGGGTCACCGGGGAGCTGTTTTTT. Its protein is CASNPQSGVTGELFF.

The chain couples TRBV9 to TRBJ1-2; D gene unclear. CDR3 length equals 14 residues. V was clipped by 4 bases and J by 8 bases, with 18 bases between them. The germline gives CDR1 SGDLS, CDR2 YYNGEE. The CDR3 sequence is CASSLNPGIKGYTF. In DNA form, the CDR3 reads TGTGCCAGCAGCCTAAACCCAGGAATCAAGGGCTACACCTTC.